This T cell receptor (beta chain) was sequenced during a study of identical twins. Trimming took 7 bases from V and 3 from J, leaving 9 bases between them. The CDR3 has 12 amino acids. The sample holds many counts of this clonotype. Antigen specificity is unknown. Template switching created a universal primer site, and the cDNA included unique molecular identifiers. One entry per CDR3 protein, called by TCRdb with MiXCR from the 5' RACE reads. This sample carries about 300,000 distinct CDR3 sequences, more than 9% of them seen once, and the ten largest clones take 7.2%. Findings and limits, study-wide: Models underestimated TCR alpha sharing (out-of-frame) in monozygotic twins.

This sample was also put to use in a study of yellow fever vaccine responses in identical twins.

The chain links TRBV12-3 or TRBV12-4 to TRBJ2-5, with D perhaps matching TRBD2 (6 bases). The source of this sequence is a woman aged 18 to 35 in good health. Sequencing input: CD8+ T cells sorted from blood. The CDR3 DNA is TGTGCCAGCAATTCGGGGGAAGAGACCCAGTACTTC. It translates to CASNSGEETQYF.